The TCR beta chain described here comes from a study of CD8 T cells in ankylosing spondylitis. TCRdb processed the 5' RACE reads anew with MiXCR; each CDR3 protein has one entry. Here the sample spans some 140,000 distinct CDR3 sequences, roughly 8% being singletons. The germline V gene encodes CDR1 SGHAT and CDR2 FQNNGV. The CDR3 runs 15 residues. Trimming took 6 bases from V and 8 from J, leaving 19 bases between them. This clonotype was recorded many times. Sequencing input: synovial fluid, either unsorted or a sorted T cell fraction (not recorded which). The origin of this receptor is a male donor with ankylosing spondylitis. The gene calls are TRBV11-2 and TRBJ1-4; the D is unclear. CDR3: CASSRQFSREEKLFF. As DNA, the CDR3 is TGTGCCAGCAGTAGACAATTTTCAAGGGAAGAAAAACTGTTTTTT. The full variable domain, rest sourced from reference TRBV11-2 and TRBJ1-4, is EAGVAQSPRYKIIEKRQSVAFWCNPISGHATLYWYQQILGQGPKLLIQFQNNGVVDDSQLPKDRFSAERLKGVDSTLKIQPAKLEDSAVYLCASSRQFSREEKLFFGSGTQLSVL.